This T cell receptor beta chain was sequenced in a study of OX40 agonist ivuxolimab in advanced cancers. Overall study findings and caveats: Low clonal expansion, among the lowest seen, marked partial responders at 0.1-3.0 mg/kg.

This clone showed up just once. Its antigen is undetermined. Sequenced by immunoSEQ multiplex PCR; TCRdb stores in-frame clones only, minus some. The data hold some 76,000 clones, with over 75% observed a single time. Germline CDR1 is SGHAT and CDR2 is FQNNGV. V lost 2 bases to trimming and J lost 1 base, with 5 bases between them. CDR3 length: 13 amino acids. The specimen was CD4+ or CD8+ T cells sorted from blood, collected in a trial of the OX40 agonist ivuxolimab. The chain combines TRBV11-2 with TRBJ1-1; no definite D call. The source is an adult with an advanced solid tumor such as melanoma, head and neck, liver or kidney cancer. The CDR3 sequence: CASSLTPNTEAFF. CDR3 sequence (DNA): TGTGCCAGCAGCTTAACTCCGAACACTGAAGCTTTCTTT.